Below, 22 T cell receptor beta chains from the same sample are listed, as sequenced in a study of T cell changes during pregnancy in multiple sclerosis. Some clones are missing from TCRdb's copy, which holds only in-frame ones; the method was immunoSEQ multiplex PCR. The table has about 88,000 clones, 92% seen once. This specimen consisted of peripheral blood, obtained in the first trimester of pregnancy. These receptors came from a female donor with multiple sclerosis, enrolled in a pregnancy study.

The V gene is TRBV29-1, the J gene TRBJ1-2; 7 bases are shared with TRBD1. After removal of 4 bases from V and 3 bases from J, the junction contained 5 bases not matched to a gene. The CDR3 loop spans 13 amino acids. CDR1 and CDR2 from the germline V gene are SQVTM and ANQGSEA. DNA for the CDR3: TGCAGCGTTGTAAAGGGGGCCGACTATGGCTACACCTTC. It translates to CSVVKGADYGYTF. Full variable domain (rest looked up from reference TRBV29-1 and TRBJ1-2): SAVISQKPSRDICQRGTSLTIQCQVDSQVTMMFWYRQQPGQSLTLIATANQGSEATYESGFVIDKFPISRPNLTFSTLTVSNMSPEDSSIYLCSVVKGADYGYTFGSGTRLTVV.

The chain couples TRBV5-1 to TRBJ1-2; 10 positions agree with TRBD1. Germline V CDR1 and CDR2: SGHRS, YFSETQ. The CDR3 extends over 15 amino acids. V was pared by 3 bases and J by 1 base, with 3 bases of the junction left unmatched. The CDR3 is CASSWGTGDNYGYTF. The DNA of the CDR3 is TGCGCCAGCAGCTGGGGGACAGGGGATAACTATGGCTACACCTTC.

The chain has TRBV6-5 and TRBJ1-1; weak D call: TRBD1 (5 bases). The V end was cut by 6 bases, the J end by 1 base, with 15 bases between. This CDR3 contains 15 residues. Germline loops: CDR1 MNHEY, CDR2 SVGAGI. The CDR3 sequence: CASSLRGTSNTEAFF. As DNA, the CDR3 is TGTGCCAGCAGCCTTCGGGGGACTTCGAACACTGAAGCTTTCTTT.

The genes are TRBV19 and TRBJ1-5, with TRBD1 matching 11 bases. CDR1 is LNHDA, CDR2 SQIVND, per germline (reference sequence). This CDR3 has 16 residues. J was trimmed by 6 bases and V by 5 bases; bases with no gene match: 9. CDR3 bases: TGTGCCAGTAGTGTCCTTGGACAGGGGGCTTTTCAGCCCCAGCATTTT. Amino acid sequence: CASSVLGQGAFQPQHF. Combining the CDR3 with reference TRBV19 and TRBJ1-5 gives the whole variable domain DGGITQSPKYLFRKEGQNVTLSCEQNLNHDAMYWYRQDPGQGLRLIYYSQIVNDFQKGDIAEGYSVSREKKESFPLTVTSAQKNPTAFYLCASSVLGQGAFQPQHFGDGTRLSIL.

This chain joins TRBV5-6 and TRBJ1-3; D is unresolved. Germline lookup yields CDR1 SGHDT and CDR2 YYEEEE. The CDR3 extends over 15 amino acids. The ends were cut back, 4 bases at V and 5 bases at J, with 16 bases in the middle. The CDR3 DNA reads TGTGCCAGCAGCACTGGTGGAGGAGAACGAAACACCATATATTTT. The encoded protein is CASSTGGGERNTIYF.

The V call is TRBV5-6, the J call TRBJ2-1, with D possibly matching TRBD2 (5 bases). Germline CDR1 is SGHDT and CDR2 is YYEEEE. The CDR3 consists of 13 residues. With 0 bases removed from V and 7 bases from J, the gap between germline ends came to 8 bases. The CDR3: CASSLGPGNEQFF. CDR3 nucleotide sequence: TGTGCCAGCAGCTTGGGGCCGGGGAATGAGCAGTTCTTC.

This clone was seen once. The CDR3 sequence is CASSQGQGPGETQYF. The CDR3 region has the DNA TGCGCCAGCAGCCAGGGACAGGGGCCGGGGGAGACCCAGTACTTC. V gene TRBV4-1 combines with J gene TRBJ2-5; 10 positions match TRBD1. Germline V lookup: CDR1 MGHRA, CDR2 YSYEKL. The J segment lost 5 bases and the V segment lost 3 bases, leaving 6 bases of the junction unmatched. This CDR3 region has 15 residues.

The chain links TRBV30 to TRBJ2-7; the match to TRBD1 covers 12 bases. The V and J ends lost 1 base and 2 bases, in that order; junction bases with no gene match: 15. The length of the CDR3 is 19 residues. From germline, CDR1 is GTSNPN and CDR2 SVGIG (reference sequence). The CDR3 region has the DNA TGTGCCTGGAGTGGAGCGGGGACAGGGGGCTTGACTAGCACCTACGAGCAGTACTTC. As protein: CAWSGAGTGGLTSTYEQYF. The complete variable domain, with remaining parts taken from reference TRBV30 and TRBJ2-7, reads SQTIHQWPATLVQPVGSPLSLECTVEGTSNPNLYWYRQAAGRGLQLLFYSVGIGQISSEVPQNLSASRPQDRQFILSSKKLLLSDSGFYLCAWSGAGTGGLTSTYEQYFGPGTRLTVT.

This rearrangement joins TRBV7-2 to TRBJ2-4; TRBD2 aligns across 9 bases. Germline V lookup: CDR1 SGHTA, CDR2 FQGNSA. This CDR3 comprises 15 residues. Trimming cost V 5 bases and J 6 bases; bases outside gene matches: 8. CDR3 residues: CASSLELAGLNIQYF. The CDR3 DNA follows: TGTGCCAGCAGCCTCGAGCTAGCGGGACTAAACATTCAGTACTTC.

This clone was counted a single time. The V and J genes are TRBV15 and TRBJ2-1; 12 positions agree with TRBD2. V lost 5 bases to trimming and J lost 0 bases; unmatched junction nucleotides: 8. Germline V lookup: CDR1 LNHNV, CDR2 YYDKDF (reference sequence). CDR3 length: 18 residues. This chain's CDR3 is CATSEASGRGVSYNEQFF. The CDR3 DNA sequence: TGTGCCACCAGCGAGGCTAGCGGGAGGGGTGTCTCCTACAATGAGCAGTTCTTC.

This clone was seen a single time. The chain uses TRBV29-1 and TRBJ1-2; TRBD1 matches at 9 bases. From germline, CDR1 is SQVTM and CDR2 ANQGSEA. V was pared by 4 bases and J by 0 bases, with 9 bases of the junction left unmatched. The CDR3 covers 16 residues. The CDR3: CSVVETGGIANYGYTF. Written as DNA, the CDR3 is TGCAGCGTTGTAGAAACAGGGGGCATAGCTAACTATGGCTACACCTTC. Based on the CDR3 plus reference TRBV29-1 and TRBJ1-2, the full variable domain is SAVISQKPSRDICQRGTSLTIQCQVDSQVTMMFWYRQQPGQSLTLIATANQGSEATYESGFVIDKFPISRPNLTFSTLTVSNMSPEDSSIYLCSVVETGGIANYGYTFGSGTRLTVV.

The rearrangement joins TRBV19 to TRBJ2-7; 7 positions agree with TRBD1. Germline V gives CDR1 LNHDA, CDR2 SQIVND (reference sequence). This CDR3 has 16 amino acids. The ends lost 3 bases at V and 3 bases at J; junction bases unmatched: 11. CDR3 in DNA: TGTGCCAGTAGTATTGATCGGCCCCGGGACAGCTACGAGCAGTACTTC. Protein sequence: CASSIDRPRDSYEQYF.

The chain joins TRBV5-6 to TRBJ2-5; TRBD2 aligns across 9 bases. CDR3 length: 18 residues. Germline V lookup: CDR1 SGHDT, CDR2 YYEEEE. The V segment lost 3 bases and the J segment 4 bases; nucleotides outside the gene matches: 16. The CDR3 loop reads CASSWSGVAGGIRETQYF. CDR3 in DNA: TGTGCCAGCAGCTGGAGCGGCGTGGCGGGAGGGATTCGAGAGACCCAGTACTTC.

The chain combines TRBV14 with TRBJ2-7; tentatively, D is TRBD2 (5 bases). This CDR3 spans 13 amino acids. V lost 3 bases and J 9 bases, leaving 15 bases between the germline ends. Germline CDR1 and CDR2: SGHDN and FVKESK. CDR3 nucleotides: TGTGCCAGCAGCCAGGAGGTAGGGCTTGCGCAGTACTTC. Translation gives CASSQEVGLAQYF.

Worth noting for this clone: Mismatch with germline at one junction end may stem from a read error. V and J are TRBV29-1 and TRBJ2-7; tentative D call: TRBD1 (5 bases). The CDR3 contains 14 residues. Germline lookup yields CDR1 SQVTM and CDR2 ANQGSEA. CDR3 in amino acids: CSVEGAGIGYEQYF. In DNA, the CDR3 is TGCAGCGTCGAAGGGGCAGGGATAGGCTACGAGCAGTACTTC.

This rearrangement joins TRBV5-5 to TRBJ1-5, with 7 bases fitting TRBD1. The CDR3 loop spans 18 amino acids. Unmatched junction bases numbered 16, after V lost 3 bases and J lost 4 bases. Germline V gives CDR1 SGHKS, CDR2 YYEKEE (reference sequence). The CDR3 loop is CASSSLIATGNLNQPQHF. CDR3 coding DNA: TGTGCCAGCAGCTCCCTGATTGCGACAGGGAACTTGAATCAGCCCCAGCATTTT.

The J gene is TRBJ2-3, the V gene TRBV10-3, with D possibly being TRBD1 (6 bases). Trimming left V 10 bases short and J 0 bases short, with 11 bases between. Germline CDR1 reads ENHRY; CDR2 reads SYGVKD. The length of the CDR3 is 13 residues. This chain's CDR3 is CATQGLSTDTQYF. For the CDR3, the DNA is TGTGCCACGCAGGGGCTTAGCACAGATACGCAGTATTTT.

V usage is TRBV5-6 and J usage is TRBJ1-3, with D tentatively TRBD1 (5 bases). The CDR3 is 16 amino acids. Germline V gene sequence: CDR1 SGHDT, CDR2 YYEEEE. The germline V and J ends were trimmed by 2 bases and 3 bases, with 15 bases remaining between them. The CDR3 is CASSFRAVFRGNTIYF. CDR3 DNA sequence: TGTGCCAGCAGCTTCAGGGCAGTATTTCGTGGAAACACCATATATTTT.

The chain combines TRBV4-3 with TRBJ2-7; no reliable D call. This CDR3 has 13 amino acids. The V gene lost 0 bases and the J gene lost 12 bases, with 15 bases spanning the gap. The germline CDR1 and CDR2 sequences are LGHNA and YSLEER. The CDR3 nucleotides are TGCGCCAGCAGCCAAGATGAAGCCTCCCACCCGTACTTC. Its translation is CASSQDEASHPYF.

The V and J genes are TRBV4-2 and TRBJ2-1; TRBD2 might be the D (6 bases). CDR1 and CDR2 (germline): LGHNA, YNFKEQ. Trimming shortened V by 6 bases and J by 15 bases, and 24 bases separated the two germline ends. The CDR3 sequence is 14 residues long. CDR3 protein: CASRGRDLWEAPFF. The CDR3, as DNA: TGTGCCAGCAGAGGCAGGGATCTTTGGGAGGCTCCGTTCTTC.

The rearrangement uses TRBV15 and TRBJ2-7; 9 bases are a match to TRBD1. Germline V CDR1 and CDR2: LNHNV, YYDKDF (reference sequence). V was clipped by 7 bases and J by 3 bases; unmatched bases: 7. This CDR3 contains 14 residues. DNA for the CDR3: TGTGCCACCAACAAGGACAGGGGACACTACGAGCAGTACTTC. Residues: CATNKDRGHYEQYF.

The chain combines TRBV13 with TRBJ1-1; possible D gene TRBD1, 6 bases. Trimming took 3 bases from V and 2 from J, leaving 10 bases between them. The CDR3 has 14 amino acids. The germline V gene encodes CDR1 PRHDT and CDR2 FYEKMQ (reference sequence). CDR3 amino acids: CASSFDRSNTEAFF. In DNA, the CDR3 is TGTGCCAGCAGCTTCGACAGGAGTAACACTGAAGCTTTCTTT.